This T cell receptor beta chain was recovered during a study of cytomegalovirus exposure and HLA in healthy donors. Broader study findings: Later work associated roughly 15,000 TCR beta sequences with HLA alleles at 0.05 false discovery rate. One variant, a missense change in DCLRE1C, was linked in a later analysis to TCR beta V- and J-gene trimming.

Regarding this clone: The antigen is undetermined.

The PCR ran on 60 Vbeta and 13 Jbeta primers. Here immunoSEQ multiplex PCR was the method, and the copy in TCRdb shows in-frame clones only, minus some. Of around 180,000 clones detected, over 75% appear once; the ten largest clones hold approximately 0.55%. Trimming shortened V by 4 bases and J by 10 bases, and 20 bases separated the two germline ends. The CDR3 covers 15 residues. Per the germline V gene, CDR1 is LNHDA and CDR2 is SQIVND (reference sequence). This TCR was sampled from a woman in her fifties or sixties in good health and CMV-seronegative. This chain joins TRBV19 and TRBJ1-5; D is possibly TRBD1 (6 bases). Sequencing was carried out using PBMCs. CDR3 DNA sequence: TGTGCCAGTAGTACCAGCGGGGGGCCCGAGGGACCCCAGCATTTT. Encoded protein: CASSTSGGPEGPQHF.